Listed below are T cell receptor beta chains from one sample, sequenced in a study of blood T cells in healthy people across ages. TCRdb processed the 5' RACE reads anew with MiXCR; each CDR3 protein has one entry. The sample records around 990,000 distinct CDR3 sequences, roughly two fifths being singletons. Sequenced: blood. Every receptor here comes from a man younger than 30 in good health. Both conserved end residues are part of each CDR3. D genes are given only for firm matches. A clone size is listed for some rows: how often the clone was seen (once, few, many), or a class if it is expanded.

V	length	D	size	J	CDR3	DNA
TRBV4-3	17	TRBD2	NA	TRBJ2-5	CASSQDHGGGVLETQYF	TGCGCCAGCAGCCAAGATCATGGCGGGGGGGTTTTAGAGACCCAGTACTTC
TRBV12-5	16	TRBD2	NA	TRBJ2-5	CASGLGLAGGQETQYF	TGTGCTAGTGGTTTGGGGCTAGCGGGGGGTCAAGAGACCCAGTACTTC
TRBV4-3	14	TRBD1	NA	TRBJ1-4	CASSLNGTVEKLFF	TGCGCCAGCAGCCTCAACGGGACAGTTGAAAAACTGTTTTTT
TRBV18	15	NA	few	TRBJ1-2	CASSPSGQNHYGYTF	TGTGCCAGCTCACCATCAGGACAGAATCACTATGGCTACACCTTC
TRBV6-5	13	TRBD2	NA	TRBJ2-2	CATRLGRAGELFF	TGTGCCACCCGGTTGGGGAGGGCCGGGGAGCTGTTTTTT
TRBV6-6	13	NA	NA	TRBJ1-1	CASRPDANTEAFF	TGTGCCAGCAGACCGGACGCGAACACTGAAGCTTTCTTT
TRBV12-3/TRBV12-4	15	TRBD1	NA	TRBJ1-2	CASRPGQGRTYGYTF	TGTGCCAGCAGGCCCGGACAGGGCCGTACCTATGGCTACACCTTC
TRBV7-3	15	NA	NA	TRBJ2-4	CACSLNQQGENIQYF	TGTGCCTGCAGCTTAAATCAACAGGGAGAGAACATTCAGTACTTC
TRBV6-2/TRBV6-3	13	TRBD1	few	TRBJ1-2	CTSSSRTGSGYTF	TGTACCAGCAGTTCCAGGACAGGGTCTGGCTACACCTTC
TRBV2	14	NA	NA	TRBJ1-2	CASRQELTNYGYTF	TGTGCCAGCAGACAGGAACTAACTAACTATGGCTACACCTTC
TRBV5-1	14	TRBD2	NA	TRBJ2-3	CASSFGEGGDTQYF	TGCGCCAGCAGCTTCGGGGAGGGAGGAGATACGCAGTATTTT
TRBV20-1	17	TRBD2	NA	TRBJ2-3	CSASFSSGGRVADTQYF	TGCAGTGCTAGCTTTTCTAGCGGGGGGCGGGTGGCAGATACGCAGTATTTT
TRBV28	18	NA	NA	TRBJ1-6	CASSLPGGGGRDNSPLHF	TGTGCCAGCAGTTTGCCGGGGGGAGGGGGGCGGGATAATTCACCCCTCCACTTT
TRBV6-5	13	NA	few	TRBJ1-2	CASIQGANYGYTF	TGTGCCAGCATCCAGGGTGCTAACTATGGCTACACCTTC
TRBV27	18	TRBD1	NA	TRBJ1-6	CASSLVVWSRDRGSPLHF	TGTGCCAGCAGTTTAGTTGTTTGGAGCCGGGACAGGGGTTCACCCCTCCACTTT
TRBV29-1	18	NA	few	TRBJ2-3	CSVEDRFSLEAGGDTQYF	TGCAGCGTTGAAGATCGTTTCAGTCTGGAAGCAGGGGGGGATACGCAGTATTTT
TRBV10-3	17	NA	NA	TRBJ1-2	CAISDEAGKRVTRGYTF	TGTGCCATCAGTGACGAGGCAGGGAAGAGGGTGACTAGAGGCTACACCTTC
TRBV12-3/TRBV12-4	13	TRBD2	few	TRBJ2-3	CASVSGGPYTQYF	TGTGCCAGCGTGAGCGGGGGGCCCTATACGCAGTATTTT
TRBV20-1	15	NA	NA	TRBJ1-1	CSAHPAGGYGTEAFF	TGCAGTGCTCACCCCGCGGGGGGATATGGCACTGAAGCTTTCTTT
TRBV4-3	14	TRBD1	few	TRBJ1-2	CASSQGQGIAGYTF	TGCGCCAGCAGCCAAGGACAGGGTATAGCTGGCTACACCTTC
TRBV27	18	NA	once	TRBJ1-5	CASRPFGGGLTSNQPQHF	TGTGCCAGCAGACCATTTGGGGGGGGCCTTACTAGCAATCAGCCCCAGCATTTT
TRBV5-5	18	NA	few	TRBJ2-1	CASNINPYRSATDNEQFF	TGTGCCAGCAACATCAATCCATACAGGTCGGCCACTGACAATGAGCAGTTCTTC
TRBV20-1	14	NA	few	TRBJ2-2	CSARDRPTLGELFF	TGCAGTGCTAGGGATCGGCCCACCCTCGGGGAGCTGTTTTTT
TRBV14	13	NA	few	TRBJ1-6	CASSQDFSSPLHF	TGTGCCAGCAGCCAAGATTTCTCTTCACCCCTCCACTTT
TRBV5-4	14	NA	NA	TRBJ1-1	CASSLDAGDTEAFF	TGTGCCAGCAGCTTGGACGCAGGGGACACTGAAGCTTTCTTT
TRBV29-1	15	NA	few	TRBJ1-2	CSVENLPGNIGGYTF	TGCAGCGTTGAAAACCTACCCGGGAACATCGGTGGCTACACCTTC
TRBV29-1	13	NA	NA	TRBJ2-5	CSVARTVQETQYF	TGCAGCGTTGCTCGGACAGTACAAGAGACCCAGTACTTC
TRBV20-1	13	NA	NA	TRBJ2-7	CSAREGRNNEQYF	TGCAGTGCTAGAGAAGGGAGGAACAATGAGCAGTACTTC
TRBV7-2	13	NA	NA	TRBJ2-2	CASSTYLRGELFF	TGTGCCAGCAGCACCTACTTGCGCGGGGAGCTGTTTTTT
TRBV2	12	NA	NA	TRBJ1-2	CASSTGVTGYTF	TGTGCCAGCAGTACGGGGGTCACTGGCTACACCTTC
TRBV11-2	13	NA	NA	TRBJ1-6	CAWAAGSNSPLHF	TGTGCCTGGGCGGCAGGGAGTAATTCACCCCTCCACTTT
TRBV19	14	TRBD1	NA	TRBJ2-7	CASSIAQGVYEQYF	TGTGCCAGTAGTATAGCACAGGGGGTCTACGAGCAGTACTTC
TRBV6-1	14	NA	NA	TRBJ1-6	CATEADRYNSPLHF	TGTGCCACCGAAGCAGACAGGTACAATTCACCCCTCCACTTT
TRBV2	14	TRBD1	NA	TRBJ1-5	CASTTDREYQPQHF	TGTGCCAGCACCACTGACAGGGAATATCAGCCCCAGCATTTT
TRBV27	14	TRBD1	NA	TRBJ2-3	CASSYRGRADTQYF	TGTGCCAGCAGTTACAGGGGGCGTGCAGATACGCAGTATTTT
TRBV20-1	16	TRBD1	NA	TRBJ1-1	CSATKPGQGTWTEAFF	TGCAGTGCTACGAAACCGGGACAGGGGACGTGGACTGAAGCTTTCTTT
TRBV6-5	15	TRBD1	few	TRBJ2-1	CASSYNYRGPNEQFF	TGTGCCAGCAGTTATAATTACAGGGGGCCGAATGAGCAGTTCTTC
TRBV30	14	NA	few	TRBJ1-4	CAWERRGRGEKLFF	TGTGCCTGGGAGCGGCGGGGACGGGGGGAAAAACTGTTTTTT
TRBV2	15	TRBD2	few	TRBJ2-1	CASDFGTSGYNEQFF	TGTGCCAGCGACTTCGGGACTAGCGGTTACAATGAGCAGTTCTTC
TRBV2	14	NA	few	TRBJ2-5	CASTAPPGSETQYF	TGTGCCAGCACCGCCCCCCCAGGGTCAGAGACCCAGTACTTC
TRBV9	17	TRBD2	NA	TRBJ2-5	CASSVEGGLAAGETQYF	TGTGCCAGCAGCGTAGAGGGTGGACTAGCGGCGGGAGAGACCCAGTACTTC
TRBV20-1	16	TRBD1	few	TRBJ2-3	CSAPDTGQGYTDTQYF	TGCAGTGCTCCTGATACGGGACAGGGGTATACAGATACGCAGTATTTT
TRBV9	14	TRBD1	NA	TRBJ1-2	CASSVAGTAYGYTF	TGTGCCAGCAGCGTAGCCGGGACAGCCTATGGCTACACCTTC
TRBV9	17	NA	many	TRBJ2-6	CASSVERSSSGANVLTF	TGTGCCAGCAGCGTAGAAAGGTCTAGCTCTGGGGCCAACGTCCTGACTTTC
TRBV28	16	TRBD1	few	TRBJ2-1	CASRASGTGHYNEQFF	TGTGCCAGCAGGGCATCCGGGACAGGGCACTACAATGAGCAGTTCTTC
TRBV5-5	15	TRBD1	few	TRBJ2-1	CATRDSLNPYNEQFF	TGTGCCACCCGGGACAGCCTCAACCCCTACAATGAGCAGTTCTTC
TRBV29-1	13	TRBD2	NA	TRBJ2-1	CSGAGLVQETQFF	TGCAGCGGAGCGGGGCTAGTCCAAGAGACCCAGTTCTTC